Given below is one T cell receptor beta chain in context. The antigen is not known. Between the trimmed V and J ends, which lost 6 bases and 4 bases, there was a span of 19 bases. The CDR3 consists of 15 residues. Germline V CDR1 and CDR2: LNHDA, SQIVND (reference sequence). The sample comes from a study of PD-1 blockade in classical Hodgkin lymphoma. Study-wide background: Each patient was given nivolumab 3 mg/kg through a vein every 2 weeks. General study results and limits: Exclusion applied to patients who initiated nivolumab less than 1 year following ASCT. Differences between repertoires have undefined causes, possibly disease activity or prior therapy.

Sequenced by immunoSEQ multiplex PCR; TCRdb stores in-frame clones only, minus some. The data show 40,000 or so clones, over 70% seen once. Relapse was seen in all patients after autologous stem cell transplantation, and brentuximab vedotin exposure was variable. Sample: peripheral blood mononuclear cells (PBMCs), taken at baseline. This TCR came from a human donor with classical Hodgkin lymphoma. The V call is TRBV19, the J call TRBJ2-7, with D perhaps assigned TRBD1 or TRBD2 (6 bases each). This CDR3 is CASRKGGSLGYEQYF. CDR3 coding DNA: TGTGCCAGTAGGAAGGGGGGCTCCCTCGGGTACGAGCAGTACTTC.